A selection of T cell receptor beta chains follows, all from one sample in a study of CD8 T cells in Susac syndrome. TCRdb analysed the immunoSEQ multiplex PCR reads with MiXCR anew, one entry per CDR3 protein. Among some 190,000 distinct CDR3 sequences listed, about 95% were seen once. Material: CD4+ T cells from PBMCs. The receptors derive from a human donor in good health. Both conserved end residues are part of each CDR3. Fields, in order: D gene, clone size, V gene, J gene, CDR3 protein, CDR3 DNA. D genes are given only for firm matches. Some rows mark clone size as missing; the rest say once, few, many or name a class of expanded clone.

TRBD1	.	TRBV5-1	TRBJ1-1	CASSWDRGLSTEAFF	TGCGCCAGCAGCTGGGACAGGGGGCTGAGCACTGAAGCTTTCTTT
TRBD2	.	TRBV3-1	TRBJ2-7	CASSQRTSGSRLFNPYEQYF	TGTGCCAGCAGCCAGCGGACTAGCGGGAGTCGCCTCTTTAATCCCTACGAGCAGTACTTC
TRBD2	.	TRBV2	TRBJ2-1	CASSEVAGGYEQFF	TGTGCCAGCAGTGAAGTAGCGGGAGGGTATGAGCAGTTCTTC
.	.	TRBV27	TRBJ1-1	CASMAQALNTEAFF	TGTGCCAGCATGGCTCAGGCCCTTAACACTGAAGCTTTCTTT
TRBD1	.	TRBV3-1	TRBJ1-1	CASTTGEDGTEAFF	TGTGCCAGCACCACAGGGGAGGATGGCACTGAAGCTTTCTTT
.	.	TRBV4-3	TRBJ1-2	CASSQAAGGHHGYTF	TGCGCCAGCAGCCAAGCGGCCGGGGGGCACCATGGCTACACCTTC
.	once	TRBV29-1	TRBJ2-5	CSVSETQYF	TGCAGCGTTTCGGAGACCCAGTACTTC
.	.	TRBV20-1	TRBJ2-5	CSAPGNQETQYF	TGCAGTGCTCCCGGGAACCAAGAGACCCAGTACTTC
.	.	TRBV6-2/TRBV6-3	TRBJ2-1	CASRPEGQIFKQFF	TGTGCCAGCAGACCAGAAGGACAGATTTTCAAGCAGTTCTTC
TRBD1	once	TRBV11-2	TRBJ2-2	CASSQGAGELFF	TGTGCCAGCAGTCAGGGGGCCGGGGAGCTGTTTTTT